This TCR beta chain comes out of a study of blood T cells in healthy people across ages. For the second PCR, which ran for roughly 6 to 12 cycles, a sample-barcoded 5' primer and a J-beta primer mix were used. TCRdb reprocessed the 5' RACE reads with MiXCR, giving one entry per CDR3 protein. The sample includes around 1,100,000 distinct CDR3 sequences, 35% to 40% of them seen just once. CDR1 is SGHTA, CDR2 FQGNSA, per germline. CDR3 length: 16 amino acids. After removal of 2 bases from V and 7 bases from J, the junction contained 7 bases not matched to a gene. This clonotype was detected only a few times.

Sequencing input: blood. This chain uses TRBV7-2 with TRBJ2-1, with 11 positions matching TRBD2. The sequence came from a man aged 18 to 30 in good health. This CDR3 is CASSLLTSGVGNEQFF. The CDR3 DNA is TGTGCCAGCAGCTTATTGACTAGCGGGGTTGGAAATGAGCAGTTCTTC.